Sequencing of this TCR beta chain was carried out in a study of blood T cell repertoires in COVID-19. Study context: Sites in the United States, Italy and Spain provided acute and convalescent COVID-19 samples. T cells, B-cell-depleted T cells, or PBMCs supplied cDNA or gDNA.

This CDR3 has 15 residues. Per germline, CDR1 SGHKS and CDR2 YYEKEE (reference sequence). V lost 0 bases and J lost 0, with 9 bases in between. Original analysis: Amplification from reference gene primers served as the basis for estimated nucleated cell counts. Data came from immunoSEQ multiplex PCR; TCRdb stores just in-frame clones and leaves some out. The V and J calls and clone size are taken from that table; D and trimming were inferred from the DNA. The sample has over 25,000 clones, approximately 90% seen once; the top ten hold under 4.5%. This clonotype was obtained from a man aged 60 to 69 with acute or convalescent COVID-19. The source material was peripheral blood. The chain employs TRBV5-5 and TRBJ1-1, with unresolved D. In DNA, the CDR3 is TGTGCCAGCAGCTTGGATGGGAGGATGAACACTGAAGCTTTCTTT. Protein: CASSLDGRMNTEAFF.